The clone carrying this T cell receptor beta chain was counted at least ten times. Antigen: not known. The record originates from a study of T cells in Graves' hyperthyroidism and ophthalmopathy. Ophthalmopathy cases met thresholds of Clinical Activity Score at least 3, NOSPECS grade at least 4 and duration under 3 months. Deletions cut 5 bases from V and 7 bases from J, with 15 bases between. The CDR3 has 13 residues. Germline CDR1 and CDR2: SGHNT and YENEEA. There were TCR beta CDR3 regions amplified from RNA transcripts. During a first-round RT-PCR of the TCR CDR3, the HTBI primer set was used. In TCRdb, the multiplex PCR reads were re-called with MiXCR into one record per CDR3 protein. This sample has under 500,000 distinct CDR3 sequences, with more than 12% found just once. Findings and limits, study-wide: Model predictions of ophthalmopathy came a median roughly 6.4 months before onset. The majority of expanded thyroid clonotypes above 0.001 also appeared in blood.

This clonotype was obtained from a man between 50 and 59 years old with Graves' ophthalmopathy. V is TRBV11-3 and J is TRBJ2-7; D remains ambiguous. The specimen sequenced was blood. CDR3 sequence reads: CASSLSQALEQYF. The CDR3, as DNA: TGTGCCAGCAGCCTCTCGCAAGCGTTGGAGCAGTACTTC.